This T cell receptor (beta chain) was identified in a study of T-cell memory formation after mild COVID-19. The length of the CDR3 is 17 residues. Between the trimmed V and J ends, which lost 4 bases and 1 base, there was a span of 18 bases. Per the germline V gene, CDR1 is SEHNR and CDR2 is FQNEAQ (reference sequence). In TCRdb, the 5' RACE reads were re-called with MiXCR into one record per CDR3 protein. In the table there are roughly 170,000 distinct CDR3 sequences, 20% to 25% of which are singletons. This clonotype appeared many times. The chain combines TRBV7-9 with TRBJ2-3; TRBD2 might be the D (6 bases). This TCR came from an adult woman who had mild COVID-19 (a few samples of this study predate the infection). Cell type and time point are not known. Sequenced: PBMCs or a T cell subset sorted from them (not recorded which). CDR3 region: CASSWPPLANRTDTQYF. Written as DNA, the CDR3 is TGTGCCAGCAGCTGGCCTCCGCTAGCGAATCGCACAGATACGCAGTATTTT.